What follows is one T cell receptor beta chain and its context. As yet, its antigen is unknown. This sample is drawn from a study of T cell responses to AZD1222 COVID-19 vaccine. Overall study results and limits: A mostly white British donor set with more females was recruited, and clonal diversity was possibly underestimated.

Produced via immunoSEQ multiplex PCR; TCRdb's table is partial and in-frame only. Among about 180,000 clones listed, more than 75% were seen once. The input for sequencing was peripheral blood, taken 28 days after the second AZD1222 dose. This sequence originates from an adult who received the AZD1222 COVID-19 vaccine.

CDR3 nucleotide sequence: TGTGCCAGCACCCCAGTAGGGTTGGTCACTGAAGCTTTCTTT. Amino acid sequence: CASTPVGLVTEAFF. V and J are TRBV6-6 and TRBJ1-1; D uncertain. Germline CDR1 is MNHNY and CDR2 is SVGAGI (reference sequence). Trimming left V 7 bases short and J 4 bases short, with 16 bases between. This CDR3 comprises 14 residues.